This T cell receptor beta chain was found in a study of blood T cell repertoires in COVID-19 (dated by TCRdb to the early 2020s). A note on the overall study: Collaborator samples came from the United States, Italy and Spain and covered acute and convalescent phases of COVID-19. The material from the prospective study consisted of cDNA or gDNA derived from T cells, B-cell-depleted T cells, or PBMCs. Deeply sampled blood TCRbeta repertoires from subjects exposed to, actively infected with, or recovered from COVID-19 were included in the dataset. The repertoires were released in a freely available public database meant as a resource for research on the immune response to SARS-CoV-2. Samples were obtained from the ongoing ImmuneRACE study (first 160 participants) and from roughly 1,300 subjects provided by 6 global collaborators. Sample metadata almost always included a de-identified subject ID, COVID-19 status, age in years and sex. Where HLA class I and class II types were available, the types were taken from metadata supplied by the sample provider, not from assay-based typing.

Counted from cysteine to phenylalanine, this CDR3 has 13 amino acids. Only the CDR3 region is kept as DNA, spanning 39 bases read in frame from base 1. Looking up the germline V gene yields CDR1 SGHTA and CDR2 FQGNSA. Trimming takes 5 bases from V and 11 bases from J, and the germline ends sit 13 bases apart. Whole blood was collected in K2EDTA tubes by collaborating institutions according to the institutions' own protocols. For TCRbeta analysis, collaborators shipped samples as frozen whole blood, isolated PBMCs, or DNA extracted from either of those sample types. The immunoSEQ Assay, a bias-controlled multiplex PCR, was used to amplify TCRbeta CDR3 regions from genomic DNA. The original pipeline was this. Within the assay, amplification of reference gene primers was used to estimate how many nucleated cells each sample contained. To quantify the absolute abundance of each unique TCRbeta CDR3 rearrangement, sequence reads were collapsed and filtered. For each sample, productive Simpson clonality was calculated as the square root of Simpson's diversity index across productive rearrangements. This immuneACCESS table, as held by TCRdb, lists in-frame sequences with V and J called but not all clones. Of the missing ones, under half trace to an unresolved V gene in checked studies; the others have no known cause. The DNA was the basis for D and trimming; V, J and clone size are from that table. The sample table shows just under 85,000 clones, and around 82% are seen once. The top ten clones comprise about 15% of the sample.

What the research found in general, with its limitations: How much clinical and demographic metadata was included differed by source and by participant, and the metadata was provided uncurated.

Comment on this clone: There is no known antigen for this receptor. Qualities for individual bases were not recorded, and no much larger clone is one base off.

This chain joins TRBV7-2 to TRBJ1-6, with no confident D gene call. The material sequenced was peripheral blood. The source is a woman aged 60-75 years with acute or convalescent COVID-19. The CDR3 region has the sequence CASSPQTRAPLHF. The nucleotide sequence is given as TGTGCCAGCAGCCCGCAGACCCGGGCACCCCTCCACTTT.